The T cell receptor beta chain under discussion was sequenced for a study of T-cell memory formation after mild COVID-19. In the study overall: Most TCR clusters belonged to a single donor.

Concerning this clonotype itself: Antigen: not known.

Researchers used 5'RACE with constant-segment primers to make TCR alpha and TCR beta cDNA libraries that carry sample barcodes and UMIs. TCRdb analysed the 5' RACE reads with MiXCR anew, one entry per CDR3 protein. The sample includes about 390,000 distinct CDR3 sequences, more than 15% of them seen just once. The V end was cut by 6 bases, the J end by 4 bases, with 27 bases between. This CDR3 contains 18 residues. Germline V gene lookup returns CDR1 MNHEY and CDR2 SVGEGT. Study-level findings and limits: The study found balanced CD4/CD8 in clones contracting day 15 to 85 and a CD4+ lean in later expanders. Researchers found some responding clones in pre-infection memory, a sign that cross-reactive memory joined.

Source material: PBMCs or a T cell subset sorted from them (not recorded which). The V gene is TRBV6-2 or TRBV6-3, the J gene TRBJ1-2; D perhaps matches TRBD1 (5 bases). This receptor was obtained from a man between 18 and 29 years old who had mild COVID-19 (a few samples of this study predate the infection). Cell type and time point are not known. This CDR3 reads CASSPYSSGTQGSYGYTF. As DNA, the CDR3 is TGTGCCAGCAGCCCCTATTCATCCGGGACCCAAGGATCCTATGGCTACACCTTC.